The clone carrying this TCR beta chain was recorded a few times. Its antigen is undetermined. This CDR3 has 14 amino acids. CDR1 is MNHEY and CDR2 is SMNVEV in the germline V gene (reference sequence). V was pared by 3 bases and J by 5 bases, with 11 bases between. The data were taken from a study of T cell repertoires in cytomegalovirus infection. About the research overall: Well-studied HLA-B-restricted CMV epitopes were used in the study alongside recently identified HLA-C-restricted ones. The public TCR beta signatures pointed to both CMV infection and matching HLA type.

MiXCR, applied by TCRdb to the reads, yields one record per CDR3 protein. This table holds about 55,000 distinct CDR3 sequences, 20% to 25% found once. Study-level points and caveats: The ex vivo response was dominated by HLA-C-restricted CMV-specific TCR beta clonotypes.

This sequence originates from a human donor in good health (CMV status not recorded). Some clones in this sample may be carry-over from other donors' samples. Sample: CD8+ T cells from cultured PBMCs, taken from culture after CMV antigen stimulation. The chain uses TRBV27 and TRBJ2-1, with D maybe TRBD2 (5 bases). The CDR3 reads CASSFASRNNEQFF. In DNA form, the CDR3 reads TGTGCCAGCAGTTTTGCTAGCCGGAACAATGAGCAGTTCTTC.